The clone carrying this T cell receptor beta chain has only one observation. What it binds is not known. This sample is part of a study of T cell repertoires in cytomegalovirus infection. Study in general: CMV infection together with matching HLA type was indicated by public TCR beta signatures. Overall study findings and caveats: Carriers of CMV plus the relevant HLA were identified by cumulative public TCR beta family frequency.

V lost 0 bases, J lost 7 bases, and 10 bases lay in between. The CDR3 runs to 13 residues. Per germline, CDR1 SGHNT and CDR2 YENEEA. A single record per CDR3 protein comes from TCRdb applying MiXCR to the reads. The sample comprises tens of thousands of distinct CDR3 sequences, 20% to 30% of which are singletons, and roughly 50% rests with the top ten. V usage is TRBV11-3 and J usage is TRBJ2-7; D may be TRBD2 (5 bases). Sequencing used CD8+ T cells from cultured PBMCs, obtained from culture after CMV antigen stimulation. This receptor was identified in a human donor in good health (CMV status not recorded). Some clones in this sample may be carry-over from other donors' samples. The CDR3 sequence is CASSLDMTKEQYF. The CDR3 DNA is TGTGCCAGCAGCTTAGATATGACTAAAGAGCAGTACTTC.